This TCR beta chain was profiled in a study of early T cells in non-severe SARS-CoV-2 infection. Points on this clonotype: A read error may account for a junction end that differs from germline.

Per the germline V gene, CDR1 is DFQATT and CDR2 is SNEGSKA (reference sequence). This CDR3 region has 14 residues. Via MiXCR, TCRdb re-called the 5' RACE reads, giving one row per CDR3 protein. The sample lists some 77,000 distinct CDR3 sequences, 7.5% to 10% occurring once. This receptor was obtained from an adult who was a healthcare worker with PCR-confirmed SARS-CoV-2 infection or an uninfected control (not recorded which). The chain links TRBV20-1 to TRBJ2-3; 9 nucleotides line up with TRBD2. Specimen: whole blood. CDR3 DNA sequence: TGCAATGCTAGGTTAGCGGGAGACACAGATACGCAGTATTTT. Translating it yields CNARLAGDTDTQYF.